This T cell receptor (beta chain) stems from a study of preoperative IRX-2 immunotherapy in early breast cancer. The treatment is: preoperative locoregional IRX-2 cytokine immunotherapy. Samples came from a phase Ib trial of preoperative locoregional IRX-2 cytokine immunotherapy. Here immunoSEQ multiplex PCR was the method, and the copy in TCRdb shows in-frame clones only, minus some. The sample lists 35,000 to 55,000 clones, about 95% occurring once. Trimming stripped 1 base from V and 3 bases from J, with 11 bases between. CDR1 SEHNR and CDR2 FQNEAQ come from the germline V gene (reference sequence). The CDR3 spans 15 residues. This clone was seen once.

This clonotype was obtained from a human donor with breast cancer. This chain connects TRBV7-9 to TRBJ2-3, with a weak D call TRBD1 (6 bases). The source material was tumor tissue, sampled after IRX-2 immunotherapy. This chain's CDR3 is CASSLDWGRTDTQYF. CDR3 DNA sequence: TGTGCCAGCAGCTTAGACTGGGGGCGTACAGATACGCAGTATTTT.